This T cell receptor (beta chain) emerged from a study of T cells in localized non-small cell lung cancer. Generated by immunoSEQ multiplex PCR, the TCRdb table keeps only in-frame clones and is missing some. The table shows about 3,200 clones, with over 20% occurring only once. The study, taken as a whole, reports: Paired adjacent lung recovered a median around 62 of the top 100 tumor clones. Exceeding tumor, uninvolved adjacent lung had the highest T cell clonality.

This clone was seen more than once but under ten times. What it binds is unknown. The TCR was taken from a man aged 40-75 years with stage III squamous cell lung carcinoma. Here the sequenced sample was normal lung tissue next to the tumor, taken before any cancer treatment.

For the CDR3, the DNA is TGCGCCAGCAGCCTCGCATCCTCCCCGGGACAGATCTACGAGCAGTACTTC. Protein sequence: CASSLASSPGQIYEQYF. The rearrangement uses TRBV1 and TRBJ2-7; TRBD1 is the table's D call, not checked against the DNA. TRBV1 is described as a pseudogene. This CDR3 spans 17 amino acids.